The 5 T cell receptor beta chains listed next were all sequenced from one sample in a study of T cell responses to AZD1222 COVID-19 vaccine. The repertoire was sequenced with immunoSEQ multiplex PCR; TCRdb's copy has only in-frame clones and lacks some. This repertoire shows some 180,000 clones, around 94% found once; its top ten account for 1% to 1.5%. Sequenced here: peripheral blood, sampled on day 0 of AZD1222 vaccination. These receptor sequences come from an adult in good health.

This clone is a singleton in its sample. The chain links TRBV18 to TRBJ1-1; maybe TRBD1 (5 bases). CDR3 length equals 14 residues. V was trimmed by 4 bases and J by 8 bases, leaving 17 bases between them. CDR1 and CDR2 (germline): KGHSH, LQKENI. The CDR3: CASSLGGPGLEAFF. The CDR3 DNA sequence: TGTGCCAGCTCACTGGGAGGGCCGGGACTAGAAGCTTTCTTT.

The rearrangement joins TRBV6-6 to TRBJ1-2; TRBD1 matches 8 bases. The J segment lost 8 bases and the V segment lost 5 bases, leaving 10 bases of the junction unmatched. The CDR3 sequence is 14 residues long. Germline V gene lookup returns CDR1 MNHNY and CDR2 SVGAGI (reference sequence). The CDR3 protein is CASSASTGGKGYTF. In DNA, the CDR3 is TGTGCCAGCAGTGCCTCTACAGGGGGTAAAGGCTACACCTTC.

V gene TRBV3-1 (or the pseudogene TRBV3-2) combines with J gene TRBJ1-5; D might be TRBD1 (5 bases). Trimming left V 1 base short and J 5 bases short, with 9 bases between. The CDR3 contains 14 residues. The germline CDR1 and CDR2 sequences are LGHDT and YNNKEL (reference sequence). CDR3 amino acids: CASSQVRGDQPQHF. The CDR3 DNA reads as TGTGCCAGCAGCCAAGTAAGGGGAGATCAGCCCCAGCATTTT.

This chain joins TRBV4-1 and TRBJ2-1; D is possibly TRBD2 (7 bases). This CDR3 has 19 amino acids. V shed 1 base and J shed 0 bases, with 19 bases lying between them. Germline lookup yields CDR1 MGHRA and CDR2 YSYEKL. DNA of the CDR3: TGCGCCAGCAGCCAAGGGGAGGGGGGCCAACACTACTCCTACAATGAGCAGTTCTTC. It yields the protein CASSQGEGGQHYSYNEQFF.

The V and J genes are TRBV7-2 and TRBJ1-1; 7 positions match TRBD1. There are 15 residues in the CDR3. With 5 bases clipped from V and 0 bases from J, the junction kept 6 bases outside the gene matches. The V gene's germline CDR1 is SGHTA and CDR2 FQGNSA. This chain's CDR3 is CASSGGGQLNTEAFF. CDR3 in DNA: TGTGCCAGCAGCGGGGGGGGACAGCTGAACACTGAAGCTTTCTTT.